Listed here are 16 T cell receptor beta chains from one sample, sequenced in a study of identical twins. TCRdb reprocessed the 5' RACE reads with MiXCR, giving one entry per CDR3 protein. The sample lists 700,000 or so distinct CDR3 sequences, around 8.3% seen once, with around 0.95% in the top ten. The sample also formed part of further work on yellow fever vaccine responses in identical twins.

Sequenced material: PBMCs. The receptors stem from a woman in her late teens or twenties in good health.

The chain carries TRBV7-9 and TRBJ2-2; 9 bases map to TRBD1. There are 14 residues in the CDR3. Germline assignment: CDR1 SEHNR and CDR2 FQNEAQ (reference sequence). V gave up 7 bases and J gave up 4 bases; unmatched junction bases: 4. The CDR3: CASTTTGGTGELFF. For the CDR3, the DNA is TGTGCCAGCACAACGACAGGGGGCACCGGGGAGCTGTTTTTT.

This chain connects TRBV5-1 to TRBJ1-1; D gene ambiguous. The germline gives CDR1 SGHRS, CDR2 YFSETQ. The CDR3 covers 14 residues. The V gene lost 3 bases and the J gene lost 1 base, with 10 bases spanning the gap. The CDR3, as DNA: TGCGCCAGCAGCTCTCTGACAAAGAACACTGAAGCTTTCTTT. The encoded protein is CASSSLTKNTEAFF.

The CDR3, as DNA: TGTGCCAGCAGCAGAGACTTCCAGCCCGGGGAGCTGTTTTTT. Its translation is CASSRDFQPGELFF. The rearrangement joins TRBV7-6 to TRBJ2-2; D ambiguous. Trimming took 5 bases from V and 6 from J, leaving 13 bases between them. Germline V gene lookup returns CDR1 SGHVS and CDR2 FNYEAQ. The CDR3 totals 14 residues.

The V gene is TRBV2, the J gene TRBJ2-5; D may be TRBD1 (5 bases). The CDR3 sequence is 13 residues long. Trimming removed 6 bases at V and 5 bases at J, with 13 bases between. The germline V gene encodes CDR1 SNHLY and CDR2 FYNNEI. CDR3 DNA sequence: TGTGCCAGCAGGCCAGGGCCATCGGAGACCCAGTACTTC. It specifies CASRPGPSETQYF.

This rearrangement joins TRBV11-2 to TRBJ2-7, with a weak D call TRBD1 (6 bases). CDR3 length: 14 residues. The V gene lost 5 bases and the J gene lost 5 bases, with 16 bases spanning the gap. Germline CDR1 SGHAT, CDR2 FQNNGV. This CDR3 is CASSIWRTEDEQYF. CDR3 sequence (DNA): TGTGCCAGCAGCATCTGGCGGACAGAGGACGAGCAGTACTTC.

This chain links TRBV27 with TRBJ1-1, with 8 bases aligning to TRBD1. V was pared by 1 base and J by 1 base, with 5 bases of the junction left unmatched. The CDR3 is 16 amino acids. Germline CDR1 MNHEY, CDR2 SMNVEV (reference sequence). CDR3 DNA: TGTGCCAGCAGTTTATTGTTTGGACAGGGGAACACTGAAGCTTTCTTT. Translating gives CASSLLFGQGNTEAFF.

The CDR3 DNA reads as TGCAGTGCCAGTACCCAGGGGGCCTCGGAGACCCAGTACTTC. Residues: CSASTQGASETQYF. V usage is TRBV20-1 and J usage is TRBJ2-5; 8 bases map to TRBD1. This CDR3 has 14 residues. The germline CDR1 and CDR2 sequences are DFQATT and SNEGSKA (reference sequence). V lost 6 bases to trimming and J lost 5 bases; unmatched junction nucleotides: 11.

The rearrangement links TRBV10-3 to TRBJ2-7, with TRBD2 matching 9 bases. The CDR3 spans 17 residues. Germline assignment: CDR1 ENHRY and CDR2 SYGVKD. V lost 3 bases, J lost 5 bases, and 14 bases stayed unmatched. The CDR3 DNA is TGTGCCATCAGTGATCTAAGGCGGGGGGGCCGAGGAAACGAGCAGTACTTC. This encodes CAISDLRRGGRGNEQYF.

This clonotype has more than one count but fewer than ten. The chain employs TRBV29-1 and TRBJ2-1, with D uncertain. The ends were cut back, 5 bases at V and 8 bases at J, with 10 bases in the middle. The CDR3 totals 11 residues. The germline V gene has CDR1 SQVTM and CDR2 ANQGSEA. The CDR3 is CSVRSRDEQFF. The DNA for the CDR3 is TGCAGCGTTAGGTCCCGGGATGAGCAGTTCTTC.

This clonotype was observed a handful of times. The rearrangement uses TRBV3-1 and TRBJ2-4; D might be TRBD1 (6 bases). The length of the CDR3 is 19 residues. Germline CDR1 is LGHDT and CDR2 is YNNKEL (reference sequence). V lost 2 bases and J 1 base, leaving 21 bases between the germline ends. The DNA of the CDR3 is TGTGCCAGCAGCCAAAGAGGCCGGGACAAACGCTGGGCCAAAAACATTCAGTACTTC. As protein: CASSQRGRDKRWAKNIQYF.

The chain is built from TRBV25-1 and TRBJ2-5; D gene ambiguous. The CDR3 runs 11 residues. Trimming removed 7 bases at V and 5 bases at J, with 8 bases between. Germline V gene data show CDR1 as MGHDK and CDR2 as SYGVNS. This CDR3 is CASTAMETQYF. In DNA form, the CDR3 reads TGTGCCAGCACGGCGATGGAGACCCAGTACTTC.

The rearrangement links TRBV4-3 to TRBJ2-7; 8 bases line up with TRBD2. Germline loops: CDR1 LGHNA, CDR2 YSLEER. The CDR3 totals 17 residues. The junction had 13 bases not matched to a gene; V was cut back by 0 bases and J by 6 bases. DNA of the CDR3: TGCGCCAGCAGCCAAGATGGTCCAGCGGGGGTCGGAGGCGAGCAGTACTTC. As protein: CASSQDGPAGVGGEQYF.

This clonotype was seen a handful of times. The J gene is TRBJ2-7, the V gene TRBV6-2 or TRBV6-3; the D gene is possibly TRBD1 (7 bases). There are 17 residues in the CDR3. V was trimmed by 6 bases and J by 4 bases, leaving 25 bases between them. Germline V gene lookup returns CDR1 MNHEY and CDR2 SVGEGT. The CDR3 spells CASSPPVGGGGVYEQYF. The DNA for the CDR3 is TGTGCCAGCAGCCCCCCGGTGGGTGGAGGGGGCGTTTACGAGCAGTACTTC.

V usage is TRBV25-1 and J usage is TRBJ1-5, with D perhaps TRBD1 (5 bases). The CDR3 is 15 amino acids. The germline CDR1 and CDR2 sequences are MGHDK and SYGVNS. V lost 4 bases and J 1 base, leaving 11 bases between the germline ends. The CDR3 is CASSAYGGSNQPQHF. The CDR3 bases are TGTGCCAGCAGTGCTTATGGGGGGAGCAATCAGCCCCAGCATTTT.

The chain recombines TRBV5-1 with TRBJ2-6; TRBD1 is a possible D gene (7 bases). Germline loops: CDR1 SGHRS, CDR2 YFSETQ. V was pared by 3 bases and J by 1 base, with 11 bases between. The CDR3 has 16 amino acids. In DNA, the CDR3 is TGCGCCAGCAGCTCTGCAGGGGGGTCTGGGGCCAACGTCCTGACTTTC. This sequence encodes CASSSAGGSGANVLTF. The full variable domain, in which reference TRBV5-1 and TRBJ2-6 provide the parts outside the CDR3, is KAGVTQTPRYLIKTRGQQVTLSCSPISGHRSVSWYQQTPGQGLQFLFEYFSETQRNKGNFPGRFSGRQFSNSRSEMNVSTLELGDSALYLCASSSAGGSGANVLTFGAGSRLTVL.

This clonotype was picked up many times. This sequence joins TRBV2 and TRBJ2-3; TRBD2 agrees at 12 bases. The length of the CDR3 is 19 residues. CDR1 is SNHLY and CDR2 is FYNNEI in the germline V gene. In nucleotides, the CDR3 is TGTACCATCAGCCCTCCGGGACTAGCGGGCCCAAAGCCCACAGATACGCAGTATTTT. It encodes CTISPPGLAGPKPTDTQYF.